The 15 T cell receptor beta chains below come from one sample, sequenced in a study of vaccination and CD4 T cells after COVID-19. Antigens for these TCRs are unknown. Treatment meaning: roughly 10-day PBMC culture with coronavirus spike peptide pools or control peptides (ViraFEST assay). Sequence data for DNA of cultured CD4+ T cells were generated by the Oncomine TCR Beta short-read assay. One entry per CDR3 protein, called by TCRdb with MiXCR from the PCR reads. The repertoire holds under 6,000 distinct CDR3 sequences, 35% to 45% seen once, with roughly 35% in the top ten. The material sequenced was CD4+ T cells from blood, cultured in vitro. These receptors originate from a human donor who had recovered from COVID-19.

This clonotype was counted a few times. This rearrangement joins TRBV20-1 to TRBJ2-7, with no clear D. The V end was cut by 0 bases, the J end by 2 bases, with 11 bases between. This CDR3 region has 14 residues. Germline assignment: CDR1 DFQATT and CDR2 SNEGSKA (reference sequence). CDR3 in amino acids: CSARDPHRPYEQYF. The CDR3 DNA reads TGCAGTGCTAGAGATCCCCACCGCCCCTACGAGCAGTACTTC.

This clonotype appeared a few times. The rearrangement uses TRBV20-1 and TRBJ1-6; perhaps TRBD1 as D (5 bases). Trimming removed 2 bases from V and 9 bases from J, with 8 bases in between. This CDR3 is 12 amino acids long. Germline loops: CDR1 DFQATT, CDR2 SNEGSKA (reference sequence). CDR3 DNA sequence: TGCAGTGCTAGATCGGGGGGTTCACCCCTCCACTTT. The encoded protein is CSARSGGSPLHF.

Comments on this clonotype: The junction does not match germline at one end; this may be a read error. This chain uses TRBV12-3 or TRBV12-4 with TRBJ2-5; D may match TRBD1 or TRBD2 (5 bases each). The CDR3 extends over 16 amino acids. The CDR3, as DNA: TGTGCCAGCAGTTTGGAGGCGCGGTCAGGGAAAGAGATCCAGTACTTC. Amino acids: CASSLEARSGKEIQYF.

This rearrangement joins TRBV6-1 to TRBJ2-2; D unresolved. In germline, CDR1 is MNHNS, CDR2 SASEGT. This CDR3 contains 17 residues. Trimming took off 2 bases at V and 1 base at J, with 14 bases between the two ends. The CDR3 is CASSESALSGNTGELFF. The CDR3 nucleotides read TGTGCCAGCAGTGAATCTGCGCTGTCAGGGAACACCGGGGAGCTGTTTTTT.

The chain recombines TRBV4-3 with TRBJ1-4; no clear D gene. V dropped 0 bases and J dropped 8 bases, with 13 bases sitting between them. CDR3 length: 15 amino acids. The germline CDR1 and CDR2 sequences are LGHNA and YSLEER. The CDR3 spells CASSQERAGPEKLFF. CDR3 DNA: TGCGCCAGCAGCCAAGAACGCGCAGGTCCAGAAAAACTGTTTTTT.

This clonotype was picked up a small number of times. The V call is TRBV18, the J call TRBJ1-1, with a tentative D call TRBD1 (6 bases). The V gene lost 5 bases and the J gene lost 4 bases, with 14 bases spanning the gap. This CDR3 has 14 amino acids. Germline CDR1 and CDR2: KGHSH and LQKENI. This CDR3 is CASSEFLRGTEAFF. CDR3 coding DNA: TGTGCCAGCTCAGAATTCCTCAGGGGCACTGAAGCTTTCTTT.

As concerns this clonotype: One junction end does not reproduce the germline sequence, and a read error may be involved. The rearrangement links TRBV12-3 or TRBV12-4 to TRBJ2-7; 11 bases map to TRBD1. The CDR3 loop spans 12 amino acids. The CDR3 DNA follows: TGTGCCAGCAGTTTAGCGGGGACAGGGGGTATCTTC. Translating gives CASSLAGTGGIF.

The CDR3, as DNA: TGTGCCAGCAGCCTACCGGACGCCCGGGAGACCCAGTACTTC. As protein: CASSLPDARETQYF. The rearrangement links TRBV11-3 to TRBJ2-5; D is unresolved. Germline CDR1 and CDR2: SGHNT and YENEEA. The germline V and J ends were trimmed by 5 bases and 5 bases, with 15 bases remaining between them. This CDR3 region has 14 residues.

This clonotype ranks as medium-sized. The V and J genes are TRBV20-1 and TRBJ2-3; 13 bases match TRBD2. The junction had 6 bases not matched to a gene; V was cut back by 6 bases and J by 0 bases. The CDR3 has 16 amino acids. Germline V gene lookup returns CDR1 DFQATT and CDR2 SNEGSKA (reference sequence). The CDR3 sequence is CSAGLAGASSTDTQYF. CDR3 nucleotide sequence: TGCAGTGCAGGACTAGCGGGGGCCTCTAGCACAGATACGCAGTATTTT.

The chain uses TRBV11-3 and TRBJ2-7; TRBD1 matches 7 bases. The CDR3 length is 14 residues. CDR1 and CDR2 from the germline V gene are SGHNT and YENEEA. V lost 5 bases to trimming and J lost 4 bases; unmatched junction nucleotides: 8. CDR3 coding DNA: TGTGCCAGCAGCCCCTGGGACAGCGATTACGAGCAGTACTTC. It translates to CASSPWDSDYEQYF.

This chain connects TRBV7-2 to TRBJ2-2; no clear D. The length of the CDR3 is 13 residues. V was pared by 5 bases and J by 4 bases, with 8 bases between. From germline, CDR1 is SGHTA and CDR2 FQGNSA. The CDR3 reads CASSRQSTGELFF. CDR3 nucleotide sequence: TGTGCCAGCAGCCGCCAGAGCACCGGGGAGCTGTTTTTT. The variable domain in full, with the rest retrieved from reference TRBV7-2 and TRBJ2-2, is GAGVSQSPSNKVTEKGKDVELRCDPISGHTALYWYRQSLGQGLEFLIYFQGNSAPDKSGLPSDRFSAERTGGSVSTLTIQRTQQEDSAVYLCASSRQSTGELFFGEGSRLTVL.

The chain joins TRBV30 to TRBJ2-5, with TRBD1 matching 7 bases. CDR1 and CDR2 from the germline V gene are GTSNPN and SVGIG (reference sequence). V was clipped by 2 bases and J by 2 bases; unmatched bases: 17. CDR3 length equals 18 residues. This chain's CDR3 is CAWSFWTDRQGKQETQYF. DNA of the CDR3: TGTGCCTGGAGTTTTTGGACCGACCGACAGGGTAAACAAGAGACCCAGTACTTC.

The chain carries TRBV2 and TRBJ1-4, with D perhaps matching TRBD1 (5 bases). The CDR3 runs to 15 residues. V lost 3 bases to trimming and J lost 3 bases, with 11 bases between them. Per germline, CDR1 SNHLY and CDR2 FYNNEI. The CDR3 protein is CASSDRGMANEKLFF. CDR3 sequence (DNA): TGTGCCAGCAGTGATAGGGGCATGGCTAATGAAAAACTGTTTTTT.

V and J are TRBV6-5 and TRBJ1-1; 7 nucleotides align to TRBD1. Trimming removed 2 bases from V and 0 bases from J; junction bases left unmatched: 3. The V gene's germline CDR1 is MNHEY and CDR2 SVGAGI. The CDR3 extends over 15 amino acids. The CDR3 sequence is CASSYAGQMNTEAFF. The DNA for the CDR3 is TGTGCCAGCAGTTACGCGGGACAGATGAACACTGAAGCTTTCTTT.

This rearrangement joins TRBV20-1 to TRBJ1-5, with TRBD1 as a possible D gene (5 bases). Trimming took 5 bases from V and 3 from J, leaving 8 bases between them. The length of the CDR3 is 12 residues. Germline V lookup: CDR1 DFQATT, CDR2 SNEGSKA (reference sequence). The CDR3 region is CSAGGHNQPQHF. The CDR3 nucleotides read TGCAGTGCTGGGGGTCACAATCAGCCCCAGCATTTT.